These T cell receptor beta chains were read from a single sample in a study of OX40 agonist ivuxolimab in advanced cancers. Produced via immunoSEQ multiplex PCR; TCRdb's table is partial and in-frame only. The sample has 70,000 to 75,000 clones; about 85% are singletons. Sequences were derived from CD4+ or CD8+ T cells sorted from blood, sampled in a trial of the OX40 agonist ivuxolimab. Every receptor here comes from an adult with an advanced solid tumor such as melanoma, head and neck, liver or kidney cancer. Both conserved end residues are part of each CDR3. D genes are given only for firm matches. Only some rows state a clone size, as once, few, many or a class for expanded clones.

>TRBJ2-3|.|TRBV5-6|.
CASSIRTDTQYF
TGTGCCAGCAGCATTCGCACAGATACGCAGTATTTT
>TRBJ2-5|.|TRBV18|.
CASSPEPGAYTQYF
TGTGCCAGCTCACCAGAACCGGGAGCTTACACCCAGTACTTC
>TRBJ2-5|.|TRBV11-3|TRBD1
CASSLETGEETQYF
TGTGCCAGCAGCTTAGAGACAGGGGAAGAGACCCAGTACTTC
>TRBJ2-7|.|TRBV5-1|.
CASSLGQGLHEQYF
TGCGCCAGCAGCTTGGGCCAGGGTTTACACGAGCAGTACTTC
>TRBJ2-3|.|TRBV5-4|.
CASSAGTATSTDTQYF
TGTGCCAGCAGCGCGGGGACTGCTACTAGCACAGATACGCAGTATTTT
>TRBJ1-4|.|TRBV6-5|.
CASSLQGDEKLFF
TGTGCCAGCAGTTTACAGGGTGATGAAAAACTGTTTTTT
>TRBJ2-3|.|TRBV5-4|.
CASSSREFSDTQYF
TGTGCCAGCAGCTCTAGGGAGTTCTCAGATACGCAGTATTTT
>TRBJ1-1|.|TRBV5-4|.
CASSLAGVGTEAFF
TGTGCCAGCAGCTTGGCGGGTGTGGGCACTGAAGCTTTCTTT
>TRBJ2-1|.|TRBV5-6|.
CASSQRSGSYNEQFF
TGTGCCAGCAGCCAGAGATCCGGCTCCTACAATGAGCAGTTCTTC
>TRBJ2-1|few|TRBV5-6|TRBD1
CASNPAGTGGDNEQFF
TGTGCCAGCAATCCTGCGGGGACAGGGGGTGATAATGAGCAGTTCTTC
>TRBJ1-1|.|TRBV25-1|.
CASRPGCAFF
TGTGCCAGCCGGCCTGGGTGCGCTTTCTTT
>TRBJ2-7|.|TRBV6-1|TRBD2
CASSELAVSSYEQYF
TGTGCCAGCAGTGAACTAGCGGTAAGCTCCTACGAGCAGTACTTC
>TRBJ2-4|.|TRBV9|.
CASSGRTRLVVSGKNIQYF
TGTGCCAGCAGCGGCAGGACCAGACTAGTGGTGTCGGGCAAAAACATTCAGTACTTC
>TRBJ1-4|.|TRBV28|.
CASSFVQGLGEKLFF
TGTGCCAGCAGTTTTGTCCAGGGTCTAGGTGAAAAACTGTTTTTT